These 20 T cell receptor beta chains were all obtained from the same sample, sequenced in a study of T cell responses to AZD1222 COVID-19 vaccine (dated by TCRdb to 2020 to 2023). The time point label, as the study defines it: about 28 days (+/-7) after the second vaccine dose. Libraries were prepared through the immunoSEQ multiplex PCR assay. The source is immuneACCESS, and TCRdb retained only in-frame sequences with V and J called. Part of the clones is not carried over; for the studies checked, unresolved V genes explain less than half of this, and the remainder is unexplained. Across this sample there are some 47,000 clones, with approximately 90% seen only once. The ten most abundant clones make up 2% to 3% of the sample. The sequencing here drew on peripheral blood, taken 28 days after the second AZD1222 dose. These receptors were collected from an adult who received the AZD1222 COVID-19 vaccine.

The chain links TRBV2 to TRBJ2-7; D is ambiguous. Per germline, CDR1 SNHLY and CDR2 FYNNEI. Trimming removed 5 bases at V and 3 bases at J, with 8 bases between. This CDR3 spans 12 amino acids. The chain's CDR3 is CASSTTVYEQYF. DNA for the CDR3: TGTGCCAGCAGTACGACCGTCTACGAGCAGTACTTC.

The rearrangement links TRBV25-1 to TRBJ2-7, with TRBD1 matching 9 bases. With V trimmed by 7 bases and J by 5 bases, 3 bases remained unmatched. The CDR3 extends over 12 amino acids. Germline loops: CDR1 MGHDK, CDR2 SYGVNS. DNA for the CDR3: TGTGCCAGCAACGGACAGGGGAACGAGCAGTACTTC. Residues: CASNGQGNEQYF.

This clone was seen once. This chain joins TRBV28 and TRBJ2-7; 8 bases match TRBD1. Germline V gene sequence: CDR1 MDHEN, CDR2 SYDVKM. V gave up 6 bases and J gave up 2 bases; unmatched junction bases: 9. This CDR3 is 15 amino acids long. The CDR3 nucleotides are TGTGCCAGCAGCCGCCTCGGGACAGGAGCCTACGAGCAGTACTTC. This encodes CASSRLGTGAYEQYF.

The chain combines TRBV15 with TRBJ1-5; no clear D. Germline lookup yields CDR1 LNHNV and CDR2 YYDKDF (reference sequence). Deletions cut 1 base from V and 4 bases from J, with 8 bases between. This CDR3 has 14 residues. The CDR3 loop reads CATSRATPNQPQHF. The CDR3 nucleotides are TGTGCCACCAGCAGAGCCACACCAAATCAGCCCCAGCATTTT.

The chain employs TRBV3-1 (or the pseudogene TRBV3-2) and TRBJ2-1; 7 nucleotides align to TRBD2. The trim removed 4 bases at V and 7 bases at J, leaving 4 bases unmatched. CDR3 size: 13 residues. Germline CDR1 LGHDT, CDR2 YNNKEL (reference sequence). The CDR3 region has the DNA TGTGCCAGCAGCCTTCGACTAGCTAATGAGCAGTTCTTC. This sequence encodes CASSLRLANEQFF.

The chain links TRBV6-4 to TRBJ1-5; TRBD1 is a possible D gene (5 bases). Germline CDR1 MRHNA, CDR2 SNTAGT. CDR3 length equals 16 residues. V dropped 5 bases and J dropped 7 bases, with 21 bases sitting between them. The CDR3 DNA reads TGTGCCAGCAGTCCTCCAATCGGGGGGAAAGGGCAGCCCCAGCATTTT. It specifies CASSPPIGGKGQPQHF.

The chain is built from TRBV28 and TRBJ1-1; D remains ambiguous. Trimming took off 4 bases at V and 4 bases at J, with 10 bases between the two ends. The CDR3 loop spans 13 amino acids. Germline V gene sequence: CDR1 MDHEN, CDR2 SYDVKM. This CDR3 is CASSSSRGTEAFF. For the CDR3, the DNA is TGTGCCAGCAGTTCGTCCCGGGGCACTGAAGCTTTCTTT.

The chain joins TRBV28 to TRBJ2-6; TRBD1 or TRBD2 may be the D gene (5 bases each). Trimming took 6 bases from V and 0 from J, leaving 18 bases between them. CDR3 length equals 18 residues. Germline-derived CDR1 and CDR2 are MDHEN and SYDVKM. CDR3 coding DNA: TGTGCCAGCAGCTCCCGGGACGCTGCTTACTCTGGGGCCAACGTCCTGACTTTC. Translating gives CASSSRDAAYSGANVLTF.

The chain uses TRBV10-3 and TRBJ2-2; TRBD1 aligns across 11 bases. This CDR3 spans 18 amino acids. CDR1 and CDR2 (germline): ENHRY, SYGVKD. V was pared by 1 base and J by 0 bases, with 4 bases of the junction left unmatched. Written as DNA, the CDR3 is TGTGCCATCAGTGAGTGGGGGACAGGGGGAGCGAACACCGGGGAGCTGTTTTTT. Translated: CAISEWGTGGANTGELFF.

This clone showed up just a few times. The gene calls are TRBV4-1 and TRBJ1-1, with 7 bases lining up with TRBD1. This CDR3 comprises 14 residues. Germline CDR1 is MGHRA and CDR2 is YSYEKL. V was pared by 4 bases and J by 4 bases, with 6 bases of the junction left unmatched. The CDR3 DNA reads as TGCGCCAGCAGCCGCGGACAGGTCGGCACTGAAGCTTTCTTT. This encodes CASSRGQVGTEAFF.

The V and J genes are TRBV5-4 and TRBJ2-3, with D perhaps matching TRBD2 (7 bases). V gave up 5 bases and J gave up 3 bases, with 13 bases separating them. The germline V gene has CDR1 SGHNT and CDR2 YYREEE (reference sequence). The CDR3 has 14 amino acids. CDR3 protein: CASSPGGRTDTQYF. The CDR3 nucleotides are TGTGCCAGCAGTCCGGGGGGCCGGACAGATACGCAGTATTTT.

This chain uses TRBV19 with TRBJ2-6; 8 positions agree with TRBD1. The CDR3 totals 15 residues. Germline V gene data show CDR1 as LNHDA and CDR2 as SQIVND (reference sequence). Trimming cost V 3 bases and J 4 bases; bases outside gene matches: 2. CDR3 protein: CASSMTGAGANVLTF. The CDR3 nucleotides read TGTGCCAGTAGTATGACAGGGGCCGGGGCCAACGTCCTGACTTTC.

The chain uses TRBV14 and TRBJ2-1, with a tentative D call TRBD2 (5 bases). Germline lookup yields CDR1 SGHDN and CDR2 FVKESK. Trimming left V 0 bases short and J 9 bases short, with 15 bases between. The CDR3 runs 15 residues. CDR3 DNA sequence: TGTGCCAGCAGCCAAGAAGACTACCTTCCCGCTGAGCAGTTCTTC. This codes for CASSQEDYLPAEQFF.

This chain uses TRBV12-3 or TRBV12-4 with TRBJ1-5; TRBD1 might be the D (6 bases). CDR3 size: 13 residues. With 7 bases removed from V and 7 bases from J, the gap between germline ends came to 14 bases. DNA of the CDR3: TGTGCCAGCACGTACAGGGAGGGCCAGCCCCAGCATTTT. The encoded protein is CASTYREGQPQHF.

The chain is built from TRBV18 and TRBJ2-1; 13 nucleotides match TRBD2. The CDR3 contains 15 residues. V lost 3 bases and J lost 7; bases outside the gene matches: 3. The germline V gene encodes CDR1 KGHSH and CDR2 LQKENI. The CDR3 nucleotides read TGTGCCAGCTCACCGGGACTAGCGGGACTGAATGAGCAGTTCTTC. This encodes CASSPGLAGLNEQFF.

The chain links TRBV13 to TRBJ2-5; 7 bases are a match to TRBD2. Germline V gene sequence: CDR1 PRHDT, CDR2 FYEKMQ (reference sequence). This CDR3 spans 15 amino acids. V gave up 5 bases and J gave up 5 bases; unmatched junction bases: 11. CDR3 DNA: TGTGCCAGCAGCGTGTGGGGGGAGGGCCTGGAGACCCAGTACTTC. Amino acids: CASSVWGEGLETQYF.

As regards this clone: Other DNA sequences in the same sample also yield this CDR3. This rearrangement joins TRBV9 to TRBJ2-2; 8 bases match TRBD2. The CDR3 covers 14 residues. Trimming at V came to 0 bases and at J to 5 bases, leaving 0 bases not matched to a gene. The V gene's germline CDR1 is SGDLS and CDR2 YYNGEE. DNA for the CDR3: TGTGCCAGCAGCGTAGCTAGCGGGACCGGGGAGCTGTTTTTT. It translates to CASSVASGTGELFF.

The CDR3 protein is CASSLGAPDSNQPQHF. The CDR3 DNA sequence: TGTGCCAGCAGCCTTGGGGCACCCGATAGCAATCAGCCCCAGCATTTT. The chain couples TRBV7-9 to TRBJ1-5; tentative D call: TRBD1 (5 bases). CDR1 and CDR2 (germline): SEHNR, FQNEAQ (reference sequence). With 5 bases removed from V and 0 bases from J, the gap between germline ends came to 14 bases. The CDR3 sequence is 16 residues long.

Turning to this clone: Mismatch with germline at one junction end may stem from a read error. The chain carries TRBV7-7 and TRBJ2-7, with 10 positions matching TRBD2. CDR3 length: 13 amino acids. The germline V gene has CDR1 SSHAT and CDR2 FNYEAQ (reference sequence). DNA for the CDR3: TGTGCTAGCAGCCAAATAGCGGGAGGCGAGCAGTACTTC. It encodes CASSQIAGGEQYF.

CDR3 DNA sequence: TGTGCCAGAACCAGGGGGGCTAGCGGGAGGAGCGATGAGCAGTTCTTC. Its translation is CARTRGASGRSDEQFF. This chain connects TRBV21-1 to TRBJ2-1; the listed D gene, TRBD2, was not tested against the DNA. TRBV21-1 is termed a pseudogene. This CDR3 comprises 16 residues.